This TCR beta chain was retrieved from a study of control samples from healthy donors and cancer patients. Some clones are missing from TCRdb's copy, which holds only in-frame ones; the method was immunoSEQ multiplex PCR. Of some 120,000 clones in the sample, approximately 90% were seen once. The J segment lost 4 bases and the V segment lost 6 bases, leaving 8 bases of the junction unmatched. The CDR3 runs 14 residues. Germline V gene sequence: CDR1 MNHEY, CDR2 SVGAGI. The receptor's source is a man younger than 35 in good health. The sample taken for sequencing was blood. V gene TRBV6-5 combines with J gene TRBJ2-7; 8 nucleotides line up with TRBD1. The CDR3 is CASRRTGLTYEQYF. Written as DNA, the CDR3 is TGTGCCAGCAGAAGGACAGGGCTAACTTACGAGCAGTACTTC.